These 9 T cell receptor beta chains came from one sample sequenced in a study of beta chain features in type 1 diabetes. The investigators reverse transcribed all of the isolated RNA, so they sequenced expressed TCRB transcripts. Method: immunoSEQ multiplex PCR; TCRdb's copy keeps in-frame clones and lacks some. Altogether roughly 150,000 clones are present, about 9% being singletons, with the ten largest covering 0.7%. The study's findings and limits: Significant though moderate, a shortening of TCRB CDR3s appeared in all four CD4+ subsets of Type 1 diabetes patients.

No antigen has been identified for these receptors. Sequences were obtained from central memory CD4+ T cells from blood. The receptors come from a woman in her 30s with type 1 diabetes.

V is TRBV5-6 and J is TRBJ2-1; D remains unclear. The CDR3 has 15 residues. Trimming cost V 1 base and J 0 bases, with 8 bases left between them. Germline loops: CDR1 SGHDT, CDR2 YYEEEE. The CDR3 loop reads CASSLRENSYNEQFF. The CDR3 bases are TGTGCCAGCAGCTTGCGCGAGAACTCCTACAATGAGCAGTTCTTC.

The rearrangement links TRBV6-5 to TRBJ1-4; TRBD1 agrees at 7 bases. Germline lookup yields CDR1 MNHEY and CDR2 SVGAGI. V was pared by 4 bases and J by 4 bases, with 6 bases of the junction left unmatched. The CDR3 extends over 15 amino acids. The CDR3 DNA is TGTGCCAGCAGTTTACAGACAGGGCTTAATGAAAAACTGTTTTTT. Translating it yields CASSLQTGLNEKLFF.

The chain uses TRBV5-6 and TRBJ2-6; 7 nucleotides align to TRBD1. From germline, CDR1 is SGHDT and CDR2 YYEEEE. The CDR3 is made up of 14 amino acids. V gave up 1 base and J gave up 15 bases; unmatched junction bases: 10. CDR3 DNA sequence: TGTGCCAGCAGCTTGAGGACAGGCAACCACGCCCTGACTTTC. This codes for CASSLRTGNHALTF. Full variable domain (outside the CDR3, taken from reference TRBV5-6 and TRBJ2-6): DAGVTQSPTHLIKTRGQQVTLRCSPKSGHDTVSWYQQALGQGPQFIFQYYEEEERQRGNFPDRFSGHQFPNYSSELNVNALLLGDSALYLCASSLRTGNHALTFGAGSRLTVL.

This clone was counted only a few times. A far larger clone is a single base away, which makes a read error likely. Within the sample, other DNA sequences also encode this same CDR3. V is TRBV11-2 and J is TRBJ2-3, with 8 bases identical to TRBD1. The trim removed 1 base at V and 4 bases at J, leaving 7 bases unmatched. The CDR3 is made up of 16 amino acids. Germline CDR1 reads SGHAT; CDR2 reads FQNNGV. The CDR3 DNA reads as TGTGCCAGCAGCTTAGGGACAGGGCGCCTCCCAGATACGCAGTATTTT. This codes for CASSLGTGRLPDTQYF.

V and J are TRBV28 and TRBJ1-5; D is ambiguous. The CDR3 contains 14 residues. CDR1 is MDHEN and CDR2 is SYDVKM in the germline V gene. V gave up 5 bases and J gave up 1 base, with 9 bases separating them. DNA of the CDR3: TGTGCCAGCAGTCCGACGGGAAGCAATCAGCCCCAGCATTTT. Translated, it gives CASSPTGSNQPQHF. Variable domain in full (rest from reference TRBV28 and TRBJ1-5): DVKVTQSSRYLVKRTGEKVFLECVQDMDHENMFWYRQDPGLGLRLIYFSYDVKMKEKGDIPEGYSVSREKKERFSLILESASTNQTSMYLCASSPTGSNQPQHFGDGTRLSIL.

This clone was recorded a few times. The CDR3 reads CASRAKYRGSNSGANVLTF. The CDR3 nucleotides are TGTGCCAGCAGGGCCAAATACCGGGGGTCGAACTCTGGGGCCAACGTCCTGACTTTC. The rearrangement joins TRBV4-2 to TRBJ2-6, with D possibly TRBD2 on 6 matching bases. Per germline, CDR1 LGHNA and CDR2 YNFKEQ. Trimming removed 6 bases from V and 0 bases from J, with 21 bases in between. The CDR3 covers 19 residues.

The chain combines TRBV28 with TRBJ2-1; 8 bases agree with TRBD2. The CDR3 runs 16 residues. Germline-derived CDR1 and CDR2 are MDHEN and SYDVKM. V was clipped by 7 bases and J by 1 base; unmatched bases: 9. CDR3 amino acids: CASNEAGLVSYNEQFF. The DNA of the CDR3 is TGTGCCAGCAATGAGGCGGGACTAGTTTCCTACAATGAGCAGTTCTTC.

The rearrangement uses TRBV11-2 and TRBJ1-1; no firm D call. V was clipped by 3 bases and J by 0 bases, with 8 bases between them. This CDR3 is 14 amino acids long. Looked up from germline, CDR1 is SGHAT and CDR2 is FQNNGV. The CDR3 nucleotides read TGTGCCAGCAGCTTGAACAACATGAACACTGAAGCTTTCTTT. Protein: CASSLNNMNTEAFF.

This clone was seen a few times. The chain uses TRBV15 and TRBJ2-2; TRBD1 aligns across 9 bases. Germline assignment: CDR1 LNHNV and CDR2 YYDKDF (reference sequence). J gave up 7 bases and V 5 bases, and 8 bases lay outside the gene matches. This CDR3 region has 15 residues. CDR3 sequence: CATSRSQGAVGELFF. The CDR3 DNA sequence: TGTGCCACCAGCCGATCACAGGGGGCTGTCGGGGAGCTGTTTTTT. Together with reference TRBV15 and TRBJ2-2, the CDR3 gives the full variable domain: DAMVIQNPRYQVTQFGKPVTLSCSQTLNHNVMYWYQQKSSQAPKLLFHYYDKDFNNEADTPDNFQSRRPNTSFCFLDIRSPGLGDTAMYLCATSRSQGAVGELFFGEGSRLTVL.